This T cell receptor (beta chain) was recorded in a study of shared clonotypes between healthy human individuals. Study-wide results and caveats: When compared with the clonotypes that were shared by all four sorted-subset donors, the non-shared clonotypes turned out to have lower generation probabilities.

As regards this clone: Its specificity is unknown.

The repertoire was sequenced with immunoSEQ multiplex PCR; TCRdb's copy has only in-frame clones and lacks some. The sample lists some 1.5 million clones; approximately 98% were seen once. Division of CD4+ cells produced a CD45RA+ naive subset and a CD45RA-negative memory subset. The receptor's source is a man aged 25-40 years in good health. Sequences were obtained from naive CD4+ T cells sorted from blood. Noted subset: CD45RA+ positively selected.

The CDR3 DNA follows: TGTGCCAGCAGCTTGGAGGGGTTCTCCACAGATACGCAGTATTTT. This codes for CASSLEGFSTDTQYF. The V call is TRBV5-6, the J call TRBJ2-3, with a tentative D call TRBD1 (5 bases). CDR3 length: 15 amino acids. The V end was cut by 0 bases, the J end by 2 bases, with 10 bases between. The germline V gene has CDR1 SGHDT and CDR2 YYEEEE.